A selection of T cell receptor beta chains follows, all from one sample in a study of regulatory T cells in long-lasting Graves disease. Using its own MiXCR run on the multiplex PCR reads, TCRdb lists one record per CDR3 protein. The sample holds hundreds of thousands of distinct CDR3 sequences, approximately 15% seen once. These data also featured in a second study, about T cells in Graves' hyperthyroidism and ophthalmopathy.

Sequenced material: peripheral blood mononuclear cells (PBMCs), taken at new diagnosis, from a patient treated with antithyroid drugs. These receptors all come from a woman aged 25-40 years with Graves disease. Both conserved end residues are part of each CDR3. The D gene is left open where the match is weak. Some rows mark clone size as missing; the rest say once, few, many or name a class of expanded clone.

CAWSVRWRGMDNSPLHF	TGTGCCTGGAGTGTACGTTGGAGGGGAATGGATAATTCACCCCTCCACTTT	NA	NA	TRBJ1-6	TRBV30
CASISNRGNEQFF	TGTGCCAGCATATCCAACCGGGGCAATGAGCAGTTCTTC	NA	NA	TRBJ2-1	TRBV2
CATSGEGNTPLHF	TGTGCCACCAGCGGAGAGGGGAATACACCCCTCCACTTT	NA	few	TRBJ1-6	TRBV3-1
CASSESWKGEPQHF	TGTGCCAGCAGTGAGTCGTGGAAAGGGGAGCCCCAGCATTTT	NA	few	TRBJ1-5	TRBV6-1
CASSSGPNTGELFF	TGCGCCAGCAGCTCGGGACCTAACACCGGGGAGCTGTTTTTT	NA	NA	TRBJ2-2	TRBV5-1
CAWSGLAGSNEQFF	TGTGCCTGGAGCGGACTAGCGGGATCAAATGAGCAGTTCTTC	TRBD2	NA	TRBJ2-1	TRBV30
CASSRQGVDNEQFF	TGTGCCAGCAGCAGACAGGGTGTAGACAATGAGCAGTTCTTC	TRBD1	NA	TRBJ2-1	TRBV7-2
CASSPRLVNEQFF	TGTGCCAGCAGCCCTCGACTAGTAAATGAGCAGTTCTTC	NA	NA	TRBJ2-1	TRBV5-8
CASSPPSGSPLHF	TGTGCCAGCAGTCCTCCTTCGGGGTCACCCCTCCACTTT	NA	NA	TRBJ1-6	TRBV28
CSAIGGEGSYNSPLHF	TGCAGTGCTATCGGGGGTGAGGGCTCCTATAATTCACCCCTCCACTTT	NA	NA	TRBJ1-6	TRBV20-1
CASSVGDSSPQHF	TGTGCCAGCAGCGTAGGGGACAGCTCGCCCCAGCATTTT	TRBD1	NA	TRBJ1-5	TRBV9
CASIGPGPSYEQYF	TGTGCCAGCATTGGGCCGGGACCCTCCTACGAGCAGTACTTC	NA	many	TRBJ2-7	TRBV27
CASTPAGTGELFF	TGTGCCAGCACACCGGCGGGTACCGGGGAGCTGTTTTTT	NA	NA	TRBJ2-2	TRBV5-6
CASRLTGGSYEQYF	TGTGCCAGCAGATTAACAGGGGGTTCCTACGAGCAGTACTTC	TRBD1	many	TRBJ2-7	TRBV28
CASTPRRGKSYNEQFF	TGTGCCAGCACCCCAAGGAGGGGGAAATCCTACAATGAGCAGTTCTTC	NA	many	TRBJ2-1	TRBV7-2
CASSHRQGANEAFF	TGTGCCAGCAGCCACCGACAGGGTGCGAATGAAGCTTTCTTT	TRBD1	many	TRBJ1-1	TRBV3-1
CASSVDGFNQPQHF	TGTGCCAGCAGCGTAGACGGATTCAATCAGCCCCAGCATTTT	NA	few	TRBJ1-5	TRBV9
CASSRRIVGDRASMYHEQYF	TGTGCCAGTAGTAGGAGGATCGTTGGGGACAGGGCATCTATGTACCACGAGCAGTACTTC	TRBD1	NA	TRBJ2-7	TRBV19
CASSSTQGSNEKLFF	TGTGCCAGCTCCTCAACCCAGGGATCTAATGAAAAACTGTTTTTT	NA	few	TRBJ1-4	TRBV18
CASRAPGLAGGSEQYF	TGTGCCAGTCGCGCGCCCGGACTAGCGGGAGGCAGCGAGCAGTACTTC	TRBD2	few	TRBJ2-7	TRBV19
CASAKDPGTPGELFF	TGTGCCAGCGCGAAAGACCCGGGAACGCCCGGGGAGCTGTTTTTT	NA	many	TRBJ2-2	TRBV2
CASSYRVGEEAFF	TGTGCCAGCAGTTACCGCGTCGGAGAGGAAGCTTTCTTT	NA	many	TRBJ1-1	TRBV6-5
CATRWGGEQYF	TGTGCCACCAGGTGGGGTGGGGAGCAGTACTTC	NA	few	TRBJ2-7	TRBV6-2/TRBV6-3
CASSLGGGGPEQFF	TGTGCCAGCAGCTTGGGAGGGGGGGGTCCTGAGCAGTTCTTC	NA	few	TRBJ2-1	TRBV5-8
CAISDPKGRDASYEQYF	TGTGCCATCAGTGATCCCAAGGGGCGGGATGCCTCCTACGAGCAGTACTTC	NA	many	TRBJ2-7	TRBV10-3
CASSIGTGTYEQYF	TGTGCCAGCAGCATAGGGACAGGGACCTACGAGCAGTACTTC	TRBD1	many	TRBJ2-7	TRBV19
CATSGPGRAFYEQYF	TGTGCCACCAGCGGTCCGGGACGGGCCTTTTACGAGCAGTACTTC	NA	few	TRBJ2-7	TRBV15
CASHRDSYHPGNTIYF	TGTGCCAGCCATCGGGACTCCTATCACCCTGGAAACACCATATATTTT	NA	few	TRBJ1-3	TRBV6-2/TRBV6-3
CASRLSSTSNQPQHF	TGCGCCAGCCGACTAAGCAGTACTAGCAATCAGCCCCAGCATTTT	NA	many	TRBJ1-5	TRBV5-1
CSARDRGQGVRAFF	TGCAGTGCTAGAGATAGAGGACAGGGTGTGAGGGCTTTCTTT	TRBD1	NA	TRBJ1-1	TRBV20-1
CASSTLPDQPQHF	TGTGCCAGCAGCACCCTGCCGGATCAGCCCCAGCATTTT	NA	many	TRBJ1-5	TRBV12-3/TRBV12-4
CASSLVSPSQQYF	TGTGCCAGCAGCTTAGTATCCCCAAGCCAACAGTATTTT	NA	many	TRBJ2-3	TRBV7-8
CASSEGRTMNTEAFF	TGTGCCAGCAGTGAAGGACGGACTATGAACACTGAAGCTTTCTTT	NA	many	TRBJ1-1	TRBV2
CASSESQLLPVGYTF	TGTGCCAGCAGTGAATCTCAGCTCTTACCTGTGGGCTACACCTTC	NA	many	TRBJ1-2	TRBV25-1
CASSFAGNTEAFF	TGCGCCAGCAGCTTTGCGGGAAACACTGAAGCTTTCTTT	NA	many	TRBJ1-1	TRBV12-3/TRBV12-4
CASSELSGGLNEQFF	TGTGCCAGCAGTGAGCTTAGCGGGGGACTCAATGAGCAGTTCTTC	TRBD2	few	TRBJ2-1	TRBV2
CASSITGLDGYTF	TGTGCCAGTAGTATCACAGGGCTCGATGGCTACACCTTC	NA	many	TRBJ1-2	TRBV19
CASSAQGATSNEQFF	TGTGCCAGCAGCGCCCAGGGGGCGACCAGCAATGAGCAGTTCTTC	TRBD1	NA	TRBJ2-1	TRBV11-2
CASSSNWGRETQYF	TGTGCCAGCAGTTCCAACTGGGGGAGGGAGACCCAGTACTTC	NA	many	TRBJ2-5	TRBV28
CASSDSHSGNTIYF	TGTGCCAGCAGTGACTCACACTCTGGAAACACCATATATTTT	NA	NA	TRBJ1-3	TRBV25-1
CASSLSPPEAFF	TGTGCCAGCAGTTTATCCCCCCCGGAAGCTTTCTTT	NA	many	TRBJ1-1	TRBV28
CASSPLLRDRSYEQYF	TGTGCCAGCAGCCCTTTACTCCGGGACAGATCTTACGAGCAGTACTTC	TRBD1	many	TRBJ2-7	TRBV7-9
CASSTERRGLYEQFF	TGTGCCAGCAGTACGGAACGCAGGGGGCTGTATGAGCAGTTCTTC	TRBD1	many	TRBJ2-1	TRBV12-3/TRBV12-4
CASSPSPRASGLDTQYF	TGTGCCAGCAGTCCATCCCCGCGGGCTAGCGGATTAGATACGCAGTATTTT	TRBD2	many	TRBJ2-3	TRBV28
CASSLPERYNEQFF	TGTGCCAGCAGCTTACCCGAGCGATACAATGAGCAGTTCTTC	NA	NA	TRBJ2-1	TRBV7-9
CASSLDQINSPLHF	TGCGCCAGCAGCTTGGATCAGATTAATTCACCCCTCCACTTT	NA	few	TRBJ1-6	TRBV5-1